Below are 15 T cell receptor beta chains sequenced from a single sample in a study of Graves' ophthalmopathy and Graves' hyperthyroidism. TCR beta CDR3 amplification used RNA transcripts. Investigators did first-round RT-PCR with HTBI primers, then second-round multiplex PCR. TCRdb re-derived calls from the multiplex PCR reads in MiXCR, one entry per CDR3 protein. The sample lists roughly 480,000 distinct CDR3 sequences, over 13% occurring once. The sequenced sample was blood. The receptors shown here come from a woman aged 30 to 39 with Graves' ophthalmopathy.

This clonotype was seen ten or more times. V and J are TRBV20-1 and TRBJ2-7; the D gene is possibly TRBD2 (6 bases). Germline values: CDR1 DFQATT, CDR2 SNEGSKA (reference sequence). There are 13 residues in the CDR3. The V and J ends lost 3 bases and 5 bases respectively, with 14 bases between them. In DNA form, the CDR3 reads TGCAGTGCTAGTACTAGCTTTGACAACGAGCAGTACTTC. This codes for CSASTSFDNEQYF.

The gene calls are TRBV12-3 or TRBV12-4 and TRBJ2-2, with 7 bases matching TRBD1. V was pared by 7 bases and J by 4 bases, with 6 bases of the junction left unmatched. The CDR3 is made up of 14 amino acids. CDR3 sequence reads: CASTDDRATGELFF. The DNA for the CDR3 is TGTGCCAGCACCGACGACAGGGCCACCGGGGAGCTGTTTTTT.

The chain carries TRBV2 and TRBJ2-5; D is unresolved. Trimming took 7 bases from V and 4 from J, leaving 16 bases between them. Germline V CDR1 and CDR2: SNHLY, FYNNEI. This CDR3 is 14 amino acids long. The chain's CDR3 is CASIRRLPLETQYF. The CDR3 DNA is TGTGCCAGCATTAGGCGGTTGCCTCTAGAGACCCAGTACTTC.

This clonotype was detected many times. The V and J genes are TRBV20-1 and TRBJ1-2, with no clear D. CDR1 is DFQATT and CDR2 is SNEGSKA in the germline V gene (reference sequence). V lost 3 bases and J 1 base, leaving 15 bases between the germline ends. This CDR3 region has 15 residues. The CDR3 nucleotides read TGCAGTGCTAGTTCAATGGGGTTCGGTAACTATGGCTACACCTTC. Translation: CSASSMGFGNYGYTF.

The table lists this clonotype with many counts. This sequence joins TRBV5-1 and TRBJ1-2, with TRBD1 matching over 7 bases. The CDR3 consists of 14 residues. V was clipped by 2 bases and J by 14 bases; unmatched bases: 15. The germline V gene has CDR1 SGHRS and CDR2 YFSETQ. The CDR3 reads CASSLRQGPLGETF. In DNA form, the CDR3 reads TGCGCCAGCAGCTTACGACAGGGCCCCCTGGGTGAGACCTTC.

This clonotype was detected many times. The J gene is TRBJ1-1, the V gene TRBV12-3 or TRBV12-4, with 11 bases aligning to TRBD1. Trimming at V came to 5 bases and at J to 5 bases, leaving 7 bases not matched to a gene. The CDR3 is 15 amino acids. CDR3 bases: TGTGCCAGCAGTCAAGGACAGGGGGCGGTAACTGAAGCTTTCTTT. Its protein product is CASSQGQGAVTEAFF.

In DNA, the CDR3 is TGTGCCAGCAGTTGGGACAGGGCTGGCACTGAAGCTTTCTTT. This translates into CASSWDRAGTEAFF. The chain is built from TRBV6-5 and TRBJ1-1, with TRBD1 matching 9 bases. V shed 4 bases, J shed 4 bases, and the junction held 4 bases outside the gene matches. Germline CDR1 is MNHEY and CDR2 is SVGAGI. The CDR3 sequence is 14 residues long.

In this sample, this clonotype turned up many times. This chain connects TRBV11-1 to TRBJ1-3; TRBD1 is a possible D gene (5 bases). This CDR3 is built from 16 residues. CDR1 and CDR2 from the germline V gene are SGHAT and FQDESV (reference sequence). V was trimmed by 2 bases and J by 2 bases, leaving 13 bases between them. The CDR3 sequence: CASSLFSGGAGNTIYF. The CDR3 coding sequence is TGTGCCAGCAGCTTATTCTCCGGGGGGGCTGGAAACACCATATATTTT. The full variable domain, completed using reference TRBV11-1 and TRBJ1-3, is EAEVAQSPRYKITEKSQAVAFWCDPISGHATLYWYRQILGQGPELLVQFQDESVVDDSQLPKDRFSAERLKGVDSTLKIQPAELGDSAMYLCASSLFSGGAGNTIYFGEGSWLTVV.

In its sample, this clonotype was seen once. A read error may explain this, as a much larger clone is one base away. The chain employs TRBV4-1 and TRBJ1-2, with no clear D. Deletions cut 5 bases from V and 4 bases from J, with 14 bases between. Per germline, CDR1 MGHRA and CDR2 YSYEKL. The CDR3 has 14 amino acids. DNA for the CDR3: TGCGCCAGCAGCGAAGCGGGATTTTCCTATGGCTACACCTTC. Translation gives CASSEAGFSYGYTF.

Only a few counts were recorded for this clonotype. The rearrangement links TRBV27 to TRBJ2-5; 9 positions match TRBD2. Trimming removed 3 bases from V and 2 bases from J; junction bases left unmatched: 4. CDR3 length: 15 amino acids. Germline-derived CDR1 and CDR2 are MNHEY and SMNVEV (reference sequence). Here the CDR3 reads CASSFRRGGQETQYF. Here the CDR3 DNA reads TGTGCCAGCAGTTTCCGGCGGGGGGGACAAGAGACCCAGTACTTC.

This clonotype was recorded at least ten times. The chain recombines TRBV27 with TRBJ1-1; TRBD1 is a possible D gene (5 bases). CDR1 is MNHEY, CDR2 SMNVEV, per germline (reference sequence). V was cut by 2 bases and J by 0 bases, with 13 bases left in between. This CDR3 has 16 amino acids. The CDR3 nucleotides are TGTGCCAGCAGTTTAATTGGAGGGACGATGAACACTGAAGCTTTCTTT. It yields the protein CASSLIGGTMNTEAFF.

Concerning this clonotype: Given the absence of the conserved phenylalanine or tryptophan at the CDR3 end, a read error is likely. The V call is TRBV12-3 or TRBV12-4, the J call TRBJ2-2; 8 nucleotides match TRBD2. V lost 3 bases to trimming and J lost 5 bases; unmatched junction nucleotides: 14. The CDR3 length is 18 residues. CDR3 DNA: TGTGCCAGCAGTTTTGTGTCGAGAGCGGGGGAGTGGACCGGGGAGCTGTTTTTG. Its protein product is CASSFVSRAGEWTGELFL.

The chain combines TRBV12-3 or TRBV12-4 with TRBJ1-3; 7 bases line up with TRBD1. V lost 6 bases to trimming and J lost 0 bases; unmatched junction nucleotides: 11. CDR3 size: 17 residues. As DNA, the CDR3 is TGTGCCAGCAGCGTTATTGGGGGACAGAACTCTGGAAACACCATATATTTT. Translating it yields CASSVIGGQNSGNTIYF.

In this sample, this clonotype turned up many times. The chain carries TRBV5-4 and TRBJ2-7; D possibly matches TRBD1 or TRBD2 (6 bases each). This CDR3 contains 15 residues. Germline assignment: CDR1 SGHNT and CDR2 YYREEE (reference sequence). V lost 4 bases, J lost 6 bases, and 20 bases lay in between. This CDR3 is CASSVQGRAGGEQYF. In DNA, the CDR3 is TGTGCCAGCAGCGTACAGGGTCGGGCCGGGGGCGAGCAGTACTTC.

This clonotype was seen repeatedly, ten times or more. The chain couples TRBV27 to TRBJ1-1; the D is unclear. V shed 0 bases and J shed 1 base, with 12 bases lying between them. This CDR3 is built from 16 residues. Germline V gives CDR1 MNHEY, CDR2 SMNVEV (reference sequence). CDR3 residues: CASSLSISYRNTEAFF. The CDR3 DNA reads TGTGCCAGCAGTTTATCGATATCCTATAGGAACACTGAAGCTTTCTTT.